Described below is a single T cell receptor beta chain sequence and its context. Its antigen is undetermined. From germline, CDR1 is SGHTA and CDR2 FQGNSA. This CDR3 is built from 12 residues. The data originate from a study of cytomegalovirus exposure and HLA in healthy donors. Study results and caveats: The study found most TCR sequences rare, yet found some public TCRs in many donors. Associated with HLA alleles at 0.05 false discovery rate in a later analysis were 16,951 TCR beta sequences.

60 Vbeta and 13 Jbeta primers were used in PCR. Only in-frame clones appear in the TCRdb table, and some are missing; sequencing was by immunoSEQ multiplex PCR. The data contain 150,000 to 190,000 clones, roughly four fifths of them seen just once; the ten biggest clones take up under 1.5%. The rearrangement uses TRBV7-2 and TRBJ2-5; no clear D. The J call may be wrong; the DNA end is better matched by TRBJ2-7. Sequencing was performed on PBMCs. The receptor's source is a man younger than 35 in good health and CMV-seronegative. CDR3 protein: CASSLSSYEQYF. Written as DNA, the CDR3 is TGTGCCAGCAGCTTAAGCTCCTACGAGCAGTACTTC.